These 13 T cell receptor beta chains came from one sample sequenced in a study of cytomegalovirus exposure and HLA in healthy donors. This PCR relied on a set of 60 Vbeta primers and 13 Jbeta primers. Sequencing was performed with immunoSEQ multiplex PCR; in TCRdb, only in-frame clones are kept and a portion is missing. The repertoire includes about 160,000 clones, roughly four fifths of them detected once, and 2.5% to 3.5% sits in the top ten. What was sequenced was PBMCs. The receptor source for this set is a woman aged 40 to 49 in good health and CMV-seronegative.

In nucleotides, the CDR3 is TGCGCCAGCAGCCAAGAGTTCGTTCGAGTTAACTATGGCTACACCTTC. Translated: CASSQEFVRVNYGYTF. V is TRBV4-1 and J is TRBJ1-2; D gene uncertain. Germline-derived CDR1 and CDR2 are MGHRA and YSYEKL. With 0 bases removed from V and 1 base from J, the gap between germline ends came to 12 bases. CDR3 length: 16 residues.

This clone has just a few counts. The gene calls are TRBV5-1 and TRBJ1-1; D is unclear. This CDR3 spans 15 amino acids. The germline V and J ends were trimmed by 3 bases and 1 base, with 13 bases remaining between them. Germline values: CDR1 SGHRS, CDR2 YFSETQ. In nucleotides, the CDR3 is TGCGCCAGCAGCTACGGGGTCGGGGAGAACACTGAAGCTTTCTTT. Its protein product is CASSYGVGENTEAFF.

The genes are TRBV7-8 and TRBJ2-2, with D tentatively TRBD2 (7 bases). Trimming cost V 1 base and J 5 bases, with 20 bases left between them. Germline CDR1 is SGHVS and CDR2 is FQNEAQ. The CDR3 is 18 residues long. Here the CDR3 DNA reads TGTGCCAGCAGCTTAGTTGGCAGGGGAATCGGGAGGACCGGGGAGCTGTTTTTT. This codes for CASSLVGRGIGRTGELFF.

V is TRBV6-1 and J is TRBJ1-5, with D tentatively TRBD1 (6 bases). The germline V gene has CDR1 MNHNS and CDR2 SASEGT. V shed 8 bases and J shed 4 bases, with 18 bases lying between them. This CDR3 contains 15 residues. The CDR3: CASQQQTGVNQPQHF. The CDR3 coding sequence is TGTGCCAGCCAGCAGCAGACAGGCGTTAATCAGCCCCAGCATTTT.

The chain recombines TRBV19 with TRBJ1-1, with 9 bases fitting TRBD1. After removal of 1 base from V and 3 bases from J, the junction contained 0 bases not matched to a gene. This CDR3 is built from 14 residues. Germline-derived CDR1 and CDR2 are LNHDA and SQIVND (reference sequence). The CDR3 spells CASSIGTGDTEAFF. As DNA, the CDR3 is TGTGCCAGTAGTATAGGGACAGGGGACACTGAAGCTTTCTTT.

This clone was detected only a few times. The chain links TRBV6-5 to TRBJ1-5; weak D call: TRBD1 (6 bases). Trimming cost V 6 bases and J 7 bases, with 16 bases left between them. Looked up from germline, CDR1 is MNHEY and CDR2 is SVGAGI. This CDR3 comprises 14 residues. This CDR3 reads CASRLDRSGQPQHF. The CDR3, as DNA: TGTGCCAGCAGGCTTGACAGGAGCGGACAGCCCCAGCATTTT.

The chain is built from TRBV5-1 and TRBJ2-5, with D unresolved. V shed 4 bases and J shed 0 bases, with 4 bases lying between them. The CDR3 has 12 amino acids. In germline, CDR1 is SGHRS, CDR2 YFSETQ. CDR3 in amino acids: CASSPNQETQYF. The CDR3 region has the DNA TGCGCCAGCAGCCCTAACCAAGAGACCCAGTACTTC.

The chain combines TRBV18 with TRBJ1-2, with D possibly matching TRBD1 (6 bases). The CDR3 is made up of 17 amino acids. Trimming left V 3 bases short and J 5 bases short, with 22 bases between. The germline V gene has CDR1 KGHSH and CDR2 LQKENI. CDR3 residues: CASSPPRPTGWGYGYTF. CDR3 DNA: TGTGCCAGCTCACCCCCGCGCCCTACAGGGTGGGGATATGGCTACACCTTC.

The rearrangement joins TRBV11-3 to TRBJ1-1; D remains ambiguous. Germline loops: CDR1 SGHNT, CDR2 YENEEA. This CDR3 spans 13 amino acids. V dropped 5 bases and J dropped 1 base, with 8 bases sitting between them. This CDR3 is CASSTRRNTEAFF. As DNA, the CDR3 is TGTGCCAGCAGCACTAGGAGGAACACTGAAGCTTTCTTT.

This clone was counted between two and nine times. The chain combines TRBV7-9 with TRBJ1-3; TRBD1 is a possible D gene (5 bases). Trimming stripped 5 bases from V and 0 bases from J, with 8 bases between. The CDR3 runs to 14 residues. CDR1 and CDR2 (germline): SEHNR, FQNEAQ (reference sequence). The CDR3: CASSPQGSGNTIYF. Here the CDR3 DNA reads TGTGCCAGCAGCCCGCAGGGCTCTGGAAACACCATATATTTT.

The chain employs TRBV5-1 and TRBJ2-2; D is perhaps TRBD2 (6 bases). Germline V gene lookup returns CDR1 SGHRS and CDR2 YFSETQ. V shed 4 bases and J shed 6 bases, with 19 bases lying between them. CDR3 length: 16 residues. This CDR3 is CASSGGDFGAAGELFF. The CDR3, as DNA: TGCGCCAGCAGCGGAGGGGACTTTGGGGCCGCCGGGGAGCTGTTTTTT.

There are a few counts of this clone. The chain combines TRBV4-1 with TRBJ1-3; D gene ambiguous. The CDR3 sequence is 15 residues long. Germline assignment: CDR1 MGHRA and CDR2 YSYEKL. V was cut by 5 bases and J by 0 bases, with 11 bases left in between. CDR3 sequence: CASSSTVSSGNTIYF. CDR3 DNA: TGCGCCAGCAGCTCCACAGTGAGCTCTGGAAACACCATATATTTT.

J is TRBJ1-6 and V is TRBV28; D is possibly TRBD1 (6 bases). Germline V gene data show CDR1 as MDHEN and CDR2 as SYDVKM. This CDR3 region has 16 residues. The germline V and J ends were trimmed by 7 bases and 10 bases, with 23 bases remaining between them. CDR3 DNA sequence: TGTGCCAGCACCCTCGTCGGGGCAGGGGTTCGGTCACCCCTCCACTTT. As protein: CASTLVGAGVRSPLHF.